The clone carrying this T cell receptor beta chain appeared a few times. cDNA molecules, individually, were tagged with unique molecular identifiers. Each CDR3 protein gets one entry after TCRdb re-called the 5' RACE reads with MiXCR. Of tens of thousands of distinct CDR3 sequences listed, roughly 8% were seen once; the top ten hold roughly 3.5%. V trimming: 4 bases; J trimming: 4 bases; junction bases outside the gene matches: 0. This CDR3 has 14 residues. Germline V lookup: CDR1 MRHNA, CDR2 SNTAGT. The data are from a study of early T cells in non-severe SARS-CoV-2 infection. Study details: Chains stayed unpaired after sequencing of bulk RNA from unsorted whole blood.

The rearrangement uses TRBV6-4 and TRBJ2-2; TRBD2 agrees at 10 bases. Sequencing was done on a sample of whole blood. The receptor's source is an adult who was a healthcare worker with PCR-confirmed SARS-CoV-2 infection or an uninfected control (not recorded which). The CDR3 is CASSGTSGTGELFF. In DNA, the CDR3 is TGTGCCAGCAGTGGGACTAGCGGCACCGGGGAGCTGTTTTTT.